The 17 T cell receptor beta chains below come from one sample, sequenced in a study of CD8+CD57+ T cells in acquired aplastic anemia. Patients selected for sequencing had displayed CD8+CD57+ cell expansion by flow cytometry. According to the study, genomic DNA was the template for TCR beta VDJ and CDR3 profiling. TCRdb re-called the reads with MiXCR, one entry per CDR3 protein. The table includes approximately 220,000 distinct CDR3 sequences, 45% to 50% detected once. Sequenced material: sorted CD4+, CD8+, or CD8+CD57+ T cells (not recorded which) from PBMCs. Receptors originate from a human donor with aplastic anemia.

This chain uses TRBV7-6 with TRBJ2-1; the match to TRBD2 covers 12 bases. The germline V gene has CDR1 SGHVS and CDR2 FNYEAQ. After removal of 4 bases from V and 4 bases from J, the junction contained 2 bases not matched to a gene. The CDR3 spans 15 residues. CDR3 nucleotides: TGTGCCAGCAGCTCCCTAGCGGGGGGGTACAATGAGCAGTTCTTC. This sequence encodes CASSSLAGGYNEQFF.

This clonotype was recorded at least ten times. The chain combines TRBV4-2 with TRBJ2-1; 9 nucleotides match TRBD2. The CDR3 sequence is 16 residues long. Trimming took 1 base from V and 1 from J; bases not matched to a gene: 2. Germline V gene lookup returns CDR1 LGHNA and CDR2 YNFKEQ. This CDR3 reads CASSQGLAASYNEQFF. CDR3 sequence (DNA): TGTGCCAGCAGCCAAGGACTAGCGGCATCCTACAATGAGCAGTTCTTC.

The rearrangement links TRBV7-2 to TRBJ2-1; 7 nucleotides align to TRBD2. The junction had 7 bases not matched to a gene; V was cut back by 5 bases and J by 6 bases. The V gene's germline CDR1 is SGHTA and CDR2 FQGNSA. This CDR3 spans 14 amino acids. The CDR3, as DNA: TGTGCCAGCAGCAGGCCTAGCGGTCGCAATGAGCAGTTCTTC. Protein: CASSRPSGRNEQFF.

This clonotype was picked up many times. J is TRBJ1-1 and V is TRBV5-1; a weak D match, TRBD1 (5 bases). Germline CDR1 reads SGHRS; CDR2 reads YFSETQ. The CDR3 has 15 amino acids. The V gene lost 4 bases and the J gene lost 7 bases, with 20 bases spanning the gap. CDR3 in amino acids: CASSVSGTPDREAFF. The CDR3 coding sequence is TGCGCCAGCAGCGTGTCCGGGACCCCCGACCGTGAAGCTTTCTTT.

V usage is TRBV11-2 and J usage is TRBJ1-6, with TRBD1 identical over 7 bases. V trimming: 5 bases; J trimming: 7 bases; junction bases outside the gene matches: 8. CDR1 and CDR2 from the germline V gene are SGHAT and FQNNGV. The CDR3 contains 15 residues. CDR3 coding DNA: TGTGCCAGCAGCACCCAGCCGGGACAGAATTCACCCCTCCACTTT. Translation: CASSTQPGQNSPLHF. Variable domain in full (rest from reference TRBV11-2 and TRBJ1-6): EAGVAQSPRYKIIEKRQSVAFWCNPISGHATLYWYQQILGQGPKLLIQFQNNGVVDDSQLPKDRFSAERLKGVDSTLKIQPAKLEDSAVYLCASSTQPGQNSPLHFGNGTRLTVT.

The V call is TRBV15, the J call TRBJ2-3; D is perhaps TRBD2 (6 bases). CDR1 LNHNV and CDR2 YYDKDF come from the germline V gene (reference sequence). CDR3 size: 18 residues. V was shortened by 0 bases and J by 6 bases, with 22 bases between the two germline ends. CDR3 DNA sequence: TGTGCCACCAGCAGAGATGGCACTAGCAGGATTCCTATGGATACGCAGTATTTT. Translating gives CATSRDGTSRIPMDTQYF.

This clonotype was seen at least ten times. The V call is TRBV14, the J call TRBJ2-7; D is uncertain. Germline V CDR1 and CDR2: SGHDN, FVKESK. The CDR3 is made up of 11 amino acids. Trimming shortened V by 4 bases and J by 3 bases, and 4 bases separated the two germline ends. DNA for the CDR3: TGTGCCAGCAGCCCGGACTACGAGCAGTACTTC. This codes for CASSPDYEQYF.

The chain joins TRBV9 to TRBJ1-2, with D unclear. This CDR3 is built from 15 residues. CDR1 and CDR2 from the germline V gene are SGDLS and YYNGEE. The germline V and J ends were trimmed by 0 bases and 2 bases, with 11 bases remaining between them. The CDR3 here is CASSVVDFPNYGYTF. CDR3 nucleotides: TGTGCCAGCAGCGTAGTGGATTTCCCAAACTATGGCTACACCTTC.

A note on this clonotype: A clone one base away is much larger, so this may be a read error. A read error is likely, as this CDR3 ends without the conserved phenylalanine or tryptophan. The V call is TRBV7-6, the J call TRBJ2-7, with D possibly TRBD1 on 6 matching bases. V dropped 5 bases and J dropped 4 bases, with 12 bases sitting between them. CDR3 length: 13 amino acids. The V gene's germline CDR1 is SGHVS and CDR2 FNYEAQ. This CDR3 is CASSQFQGYEQYL. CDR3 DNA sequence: TGTGCCAGCAGCCAATTTCAGGGGTACGAGCAGTACCTC.

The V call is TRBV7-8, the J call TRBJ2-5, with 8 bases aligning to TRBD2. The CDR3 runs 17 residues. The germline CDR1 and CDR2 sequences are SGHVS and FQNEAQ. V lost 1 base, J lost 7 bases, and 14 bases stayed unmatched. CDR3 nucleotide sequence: TGTGCCAGCAGCTTAGAGGGCGGTAGCGGGGTCCCAGGGACCCAGTACTTC. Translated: CASSLEGGSGVPGTQYF.

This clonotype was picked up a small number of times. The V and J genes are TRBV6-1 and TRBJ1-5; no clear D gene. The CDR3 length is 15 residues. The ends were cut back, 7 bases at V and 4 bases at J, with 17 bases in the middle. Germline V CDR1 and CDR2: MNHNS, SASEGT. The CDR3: CASTPDPGKNQPQHF. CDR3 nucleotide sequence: TGTGCCAGCACCCCAGACCCGGGAAAGAATCAGCCCCAGCATTTT.

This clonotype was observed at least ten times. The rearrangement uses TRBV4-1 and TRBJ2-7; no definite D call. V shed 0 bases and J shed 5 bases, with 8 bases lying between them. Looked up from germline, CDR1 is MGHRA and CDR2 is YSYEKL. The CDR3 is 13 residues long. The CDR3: CASSQDNVHEQYF. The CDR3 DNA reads TGCGCCAGCAGCCAAGATAACGTCCACGAGCAGTACTTC.

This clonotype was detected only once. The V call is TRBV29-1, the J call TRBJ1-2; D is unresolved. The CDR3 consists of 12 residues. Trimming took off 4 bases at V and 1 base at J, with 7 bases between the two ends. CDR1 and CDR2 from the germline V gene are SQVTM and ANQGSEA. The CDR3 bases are TGCAGCGTTGTGGAAATTAACTATGGCTACACCTTC. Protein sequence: CSVVEINYGYTF.

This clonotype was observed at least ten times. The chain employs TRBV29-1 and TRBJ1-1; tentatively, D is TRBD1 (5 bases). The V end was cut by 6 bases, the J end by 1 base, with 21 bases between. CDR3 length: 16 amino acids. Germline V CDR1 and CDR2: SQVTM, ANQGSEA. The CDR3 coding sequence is TGCAGCGTCGACCTCCTCAGAAGTGGGGGGAACACTGAAGCTTTCTTT. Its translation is CSVDLLRSGGNTEAFF.

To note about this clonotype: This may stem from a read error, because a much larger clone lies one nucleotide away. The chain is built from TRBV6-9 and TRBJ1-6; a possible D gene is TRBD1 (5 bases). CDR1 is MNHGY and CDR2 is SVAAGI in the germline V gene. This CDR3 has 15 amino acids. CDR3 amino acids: CASVSGTSHRSPPHF. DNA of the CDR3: TGTGCCAGCGTCTCCGGGACGAGTCACAGGTCACCCCCCCACTTT.

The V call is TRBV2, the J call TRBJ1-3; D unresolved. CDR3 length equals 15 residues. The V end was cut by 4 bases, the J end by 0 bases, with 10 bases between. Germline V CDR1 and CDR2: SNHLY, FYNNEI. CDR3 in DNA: TGTGCCAGCAGTGGGTGGAGGAACTCTGGAAACACCATATATTTT. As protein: CASSGWRNSGNTIYF. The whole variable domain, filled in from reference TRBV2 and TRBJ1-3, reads EPEVTQTPSHQVTQMGQEVILRCVPISNHLYFYWYRQILGQKVEFLVSFYNNEISEKSEIFDDQFSVERPDGSNFTLKIRSTKLEDSAMYFCASSGWRNSGNTIYFGEGSWLTVV.

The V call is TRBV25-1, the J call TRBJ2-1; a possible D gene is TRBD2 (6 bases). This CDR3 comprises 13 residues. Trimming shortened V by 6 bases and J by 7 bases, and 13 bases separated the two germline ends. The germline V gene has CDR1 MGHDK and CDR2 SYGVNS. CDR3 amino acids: CASRASGVNEQFF. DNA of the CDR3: TGTGCCAGCAGAGCCTCGGGAGTGAATGAGCAGTTCTTC.